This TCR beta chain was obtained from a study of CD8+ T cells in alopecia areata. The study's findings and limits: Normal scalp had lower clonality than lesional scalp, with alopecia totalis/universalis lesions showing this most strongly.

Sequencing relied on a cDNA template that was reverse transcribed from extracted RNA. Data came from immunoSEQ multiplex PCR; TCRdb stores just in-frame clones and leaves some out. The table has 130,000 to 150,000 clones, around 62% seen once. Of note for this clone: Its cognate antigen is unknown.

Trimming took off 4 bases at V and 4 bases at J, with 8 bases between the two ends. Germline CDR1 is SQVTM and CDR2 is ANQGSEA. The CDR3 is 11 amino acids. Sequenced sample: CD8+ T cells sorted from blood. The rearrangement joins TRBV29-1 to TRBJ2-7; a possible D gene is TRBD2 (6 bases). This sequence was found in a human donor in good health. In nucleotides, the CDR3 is TGCAGCGTTGGGGGACTTTACGAGCAGTACTTC. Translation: CSVGGLYEQYF.